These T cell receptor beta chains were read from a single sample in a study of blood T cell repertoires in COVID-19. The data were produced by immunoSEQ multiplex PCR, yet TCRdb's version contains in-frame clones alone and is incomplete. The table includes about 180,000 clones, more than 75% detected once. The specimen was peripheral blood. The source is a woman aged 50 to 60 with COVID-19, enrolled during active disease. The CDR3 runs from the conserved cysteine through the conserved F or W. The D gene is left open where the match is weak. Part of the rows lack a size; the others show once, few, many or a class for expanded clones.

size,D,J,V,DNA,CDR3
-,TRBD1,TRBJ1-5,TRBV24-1,TGTGCCACCAGTGATTCTGGGACAGACTATAGCAATCAGCCCCAGCATTTT,CATSDSGTDYSNQPQHF
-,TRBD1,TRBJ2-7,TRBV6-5,TGTGCCAGCAGAGGGACAGGGGGTGTTTCCGAGCAGTACTTC,CASRGTGGVSEQYF
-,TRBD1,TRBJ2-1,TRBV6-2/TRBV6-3,TGTGCCAGCAGTTACGGTGACAGGGGGAGTGACTGGCAGTTCTTC,CASSYGDRGSDWQFF
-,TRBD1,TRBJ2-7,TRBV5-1,TGCGCCAGCACCGACGTGGGACAGGGTTTTCACGAGCAGTACTTC,CASTDVGQGFHEQYF
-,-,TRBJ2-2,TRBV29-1,TGCAGCGTTGATGGGGGGACCGGGGAGCTGTTTTTT,CSVDGGTGELFF
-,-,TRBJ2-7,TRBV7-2,TGTGCCAGCTCCACCCGGGGACAAACCTCCTACGAGCAGTACTTC,CASSTRGQTSYEQYF
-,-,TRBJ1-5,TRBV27,TGTGCCAGCAGTTTATCGAGGGGGAATCAGCCCCAGCATTTT,CASSLSRGNQPQHF
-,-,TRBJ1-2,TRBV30,TGTGCCTGGAGTGTAGGCAGGGCCTATGGCTACACCTTC,CAWSVGRAYGYTF
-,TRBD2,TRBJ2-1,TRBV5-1,TGCGCCAGCAGCTTGGCGGCGGGGGGACGCAATGAGCAGTTCTTC,CASSLAAGGRNEQFF
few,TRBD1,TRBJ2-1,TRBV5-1,TGCGCCAGCATAAAGGACAGGGTGGACAATGAGCAGTTCTTC,CASIKDRVDNEQFF
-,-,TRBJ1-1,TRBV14,TGTGCCAGCAGCGCTAATCCCCTACTGAACACTGAAGCTTTCTTT,CASSANPLLNTEAFF
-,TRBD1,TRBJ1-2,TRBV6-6,TGTGCCAGCAGTTATGACAGGGACGGAGGCTACACCTTC,CASSYDRDGGYTF
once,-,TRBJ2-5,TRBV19,TGTGCCAGTCGCGAGGGGACAAGGGAGTACTTC,CASREGTREYF
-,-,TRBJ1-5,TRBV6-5,TGTGCCAGCAGTTATTCCGCTACCACGGGGCAGCCCCAGCATTTT,CASSYSATTGQPQHF
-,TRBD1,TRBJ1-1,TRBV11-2,TGTGCCAGCAGCTGGGACAGGGGGGAGACTGAAGCTTTCTTT,CASSWDRGETEAFF
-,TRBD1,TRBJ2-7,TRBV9,TGTGCCAGCAGCCCAGTAGGACAGGGCGGCGAGCAGTACTTC,CASSPVGQGGEQYF
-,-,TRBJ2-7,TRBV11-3,TGTGCCAGCAGCTTCAGGCGCGATTCCCGAACCTACGAGCAGTACTTC,CASSFRRDSRTYEQYF
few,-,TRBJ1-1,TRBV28,TGTGCCAGCAGTTTATTGTCAGGGCTATCGAACACTGAAGCTTTCTTT,CASSLLSGLSNTEAFF
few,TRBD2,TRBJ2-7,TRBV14,TGTGCCAGCAGCCAAAGCCTTCCGGGAGGCTACGAGCAGTACTTC,CASSQSLPGGYEQYF
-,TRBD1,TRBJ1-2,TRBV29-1,TGCAGCGGGAAAGAGACAGGGGGCAACTATGGCTACACCTTC,CSGKETGGNYGYTF
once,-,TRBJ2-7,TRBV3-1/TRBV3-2,TGTGCCAGCAGCCCCGATGAGGCCATGGACGAGCAGTACTTC,CASSPDEAMDEQYF
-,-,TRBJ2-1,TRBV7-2,TGTGCCAGCAGCTTAGAGGGGTATGAGCAGTTCTTC,CASSLEGYEQFF